The rows below give T cell receptor delta chains drawn from one sample of a study of gamma-delta chains in newborns, infants, children. TCRdb re-called the reads with CATT. The sample yields 5,500 to 8,500 delta-chain clones, about 10% seen once. Sequenced: blood. The receptors stem from a child who was a newborn, infant or young child, either healthy, febrile or measles-vaccinated (not recorded which). Each CDR3 is given with its conserved first and last residue. The order of the fields is V gene, CDR3 protein.

v_call: TRDV2; cdr3_aa: CACDTVGGDTAQLFF
v_call: TRDV2; cdr3_aa: CACDPVGITADKLIF
v_call: TRDV2; cdr3_aa: CACDALTGTDKLIF
v_call: TRDV2; cdr3_aa: CACDPVTGDLPYTDKLIF
v_call: TRDV2; cdr3_aa: CACDVLGSWDTRQMFF
v_call: TRDV2; cdr3_aa: CACDRLGYTDKLIF
v_call: TRDV2; cdr3_aa: CACDGLLGDTSDKLIF
v_call: TRDV2; cdr3_aa: CACDTGGYRTWDTRQMFF
v_call: TRDV2; cdr3_aa: CACDPLGAYTDKLIF
v_call: TRDV2; cdr3_aa: CACDTLGIRTDKLIF
v_call: TRDV2; cdr3_aa: CACDTVSSWDTRQMFF
v_call: TRDV2; cdr3_aa: CACDTLGDTLTAQLFF
v_call: TRDV2; cdr3_aa: CACDLVGGYTDKLIF
v_call: TRDV2; cdr3_aa: CACVALGDTGATDKLIF
v_call: TRDV2; cdr3_aa: CACDPVLGDTRYTDKLIF
v_call: TRDV2; cdr3_aa: CACVSLLGDTLTQYTDKLIF
v_call: TRDV2; cdr3_aa: CACDTVGDTAQLFF
v_call: TRDV2; cdr3_aa: CACDGLLGEDTDKLIF
v_call: TRDV2; cdr3_aa: CACDQLGDTHTDKLIF
v_call: TRDV2; cdr3_aa: CACDTVGLGPYTDKLIF
v_call: TRDV2; cdr3_aa: CACDAVTGGNGDTDKLIF
v_call: TRDV2; cdr3_aa: CACDTVGGGVTDKLIF
v_call: TRDV2; cdr3_aa: CACDTLLGDTRYTDKLIF
v_call: TRDV2; cdr3_aa: CACDSLTGGEDTDKLIF
v_call: TRDV2; cdr3_aa: CACDTLGAPSYTDKLIF
v_call: TRDV2; cdr3_aa: CACDPLVVGDDSPQALTAQLFF
v_call: TRDV2; cdr3_aa: CACDLLTGGYVLADKLIF
v_call: TRDV2; cdr3_aa: CACGWGIQRDKLIF
v_call: TRDV2; cdr3_aa: CACDTGFLLGDGIRTDKLIF
v_call: TRDV2; cdr3_aa: CACDTVLGDTGSSWDTRQMFF
v_call: TRDV2; cdr3_aa: CACDTVVLGDTKPIF
v_call: TRDV2; cdr3_aa: CACDTLGVGDQYADKLIF
v_call: TRDV1; cdr3_aa: CALGERVPWGSLDKLIF
v_call: TRDV2; cdr3_aa: CACDPISYTDKLIF
v_call: TRDV2; cdr3_aa: CACDRLGDTGDTRQMFF
v_call: TRDV2; cdr3_aa: CACDTLNGGSGSSWDTRQMFF